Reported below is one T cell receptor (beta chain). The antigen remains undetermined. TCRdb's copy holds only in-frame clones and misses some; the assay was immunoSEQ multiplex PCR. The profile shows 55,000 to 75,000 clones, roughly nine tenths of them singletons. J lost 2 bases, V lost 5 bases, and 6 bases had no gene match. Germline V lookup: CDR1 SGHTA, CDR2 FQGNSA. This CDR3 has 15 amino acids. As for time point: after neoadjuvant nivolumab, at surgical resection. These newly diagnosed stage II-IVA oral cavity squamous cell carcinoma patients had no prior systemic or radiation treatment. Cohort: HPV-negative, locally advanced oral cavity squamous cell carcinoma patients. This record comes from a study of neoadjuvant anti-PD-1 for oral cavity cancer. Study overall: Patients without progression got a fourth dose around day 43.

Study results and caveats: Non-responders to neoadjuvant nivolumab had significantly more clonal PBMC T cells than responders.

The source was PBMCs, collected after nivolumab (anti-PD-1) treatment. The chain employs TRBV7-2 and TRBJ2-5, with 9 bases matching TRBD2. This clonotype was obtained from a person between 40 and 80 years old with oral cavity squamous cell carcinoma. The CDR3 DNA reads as TGTGCCAGCAGCGAAAGGGCGGGGGGGCAAGAGACCCAGTACTTC. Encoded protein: CASSERAGGQETQYF.